This T cell receptor beta chain was found in a study of identical twins. General study findings and limits: Cord blood beta clonotypes present at high abundance carried fewer insertions; no such pattern appeared in memory repertoires.

CDR1 is LNHDA and CDR2 is SQIVND in the germline V gene (reference sequence). The junction had 0 bases not matched to a gene; V was cut back by 3 bases and J by 0 bases. The length of the CDR3 is 14 residues. TCRdb analysed the 5' RACE reads with MiXCR anew, one entry per CDR3 protein. The sample contains hundreds of thousands of distinct CDR3 sequences, roughly 20% of which appear only once. This clonotype was detected many times. Antigen: not known. These data are also associated with another study on T cells expressing NK-cell markers.

Sequences were obtained from PBMCs. This sequence joins TRBV19 and TRBJ2-7; TRBD2 matches at 9 bases. The source is a woman aged 18-35 years in good health. The CDR3 sequence: CASSMTSGSYEQYF. As DNA, the CDR3 is TGTGCCAGTAGTATGACTAGCGGCTCCTACGAGCAGTACTTC.